The sequence of this TCR beta chain was determined in a study of blood T cell repertoires in COVID-19. TCRdb's table, derived via immunoSEQ multiplex PCR, lists solely in-frame clones and lacks some. In the table there are 250,000 to 300,000 clones, roughly nine tenths of which are singletons. Trimming pared 4 bases from V and 2 bases from J, leaving 6 bases between. There are 13 residues in the CDR3. In germline, CDR1 is SGHAT, CDR2 FQNNGV. This chain connects TRBV11-2 to TRBJ2-1; a weak D match, TRBD1 (6 bases). The sequence was obtained from a woman younger than 45 with COVID-19, enrolled during active disease. Sequencing used peripheral blood. The CDR3 spells CASSWDTYNEQFF. The CDR3 coding sequence is TGTGCCAGCAGCTGGGACACCTACAATGAGCAGTTCTTC.